The TCR beta chain under discussion was sequenced for a study of beta chain features in type 1 diabetes. Regarding the study as a whole: Highly expressing activated T cells could be over-counted with a cDNA template.

A sort by CD45RO/CCR7/CD25/CD127/CD95/CD27 yielded CD4+ naive, central memory, regulatory and stem cell-like memory cells. Purities in excess of 95% were seen in all sorted populations. Expressed TCRB transcripts were sequenced after all isolated RNA was converted to cDNA. Samples of naive, central memory and regulatory T cells yielded a mean of around 3.7 million reads. Sequenced by immunoSEQ multiplex PCR; TCRdb stores in-frame clones only, minus some. This table has 860,000 or so clones, about a sixth appearing once. This clone was observed a few times. The antigen is unknown. Its ends do not fully match the called genes, so a read error is possible. The CDR3 has 13 amino acids. Germline values: CDR1 SEHNR, CDR2 FQNEAQ (reference sequence).

This TCR derives from a woman in her late teens or twenties in good health. Sequences were obtained from naive CD4+ T cells from blood. The chain recombines TRBV7-9 with TRBJ2-5, with 7 nucleotides matching TRBD2. Here the CDR3 DNA reads TGTGCCAGCAGCTACCCCCCGGAGCGGGACCAAGACTTC. Amino acids: CASSYPPERDQDF.